Each of the 16 T cell receptor beta chains below was sequenced from the same sample in a study of tumor-infiltrating lymphocytes in localized non-small cell lung cancer. Repertoires were generated with immunoSEQ multiplex PCR, while TCRdb's copy carries only in-frame clones and drops some. This table holds 25,000 to 30,000 clones, approximately 85% found once. Material: lung tumor tissue. All receptors come from a human donor with non-small cell lung cancer.

This chain links TRBV6-1 with TRBJ2-5; 7 bases are a match to TRBD1. The germline V gene encodes CDR1 MNHNS and CDR2 SASEGT. Unmatched junction bases numbered 4, after V lost 4 bases and J lost 5 bases. The length of the CDR3 is 13 residues. The CDR3 DNA reads TGTGCCAGCAGTGTTACAGGGGTGGAGACCCAGTACTTC. It encodes CASSVTGVETQYF.

This clone showed up just a few times. This chain joins TRBV2 and TRBJ2-1; the D is unclear. Trimming removed 0 bases at V and 15 bases at J, with 12 bases between. CDR3 length: 12 residues. Germline assignment: CDR1 SNHLY and CDR2 FYNNEI. CDR3 bases: TGTGCCAGCAGTGAAGCGCAATCCTGGCGGTTCTTC. It yields the protein CASSEAQSWRFF.

The chain links TRBV5-8 to TRBJ1-2; D is perhaps TRBD1 (5 bases). Trimming stripped 4 bases from V and 8 bases from J, with 15 bases between. CDR3 length equals 13 residues. Germline CDR1 and CDR2: SGHTS and YDEGEE. The CDR3 coding sequence is TGTGCCAGCAGCCGCCCAGGGCGAGAAGGCTACACCTTC. Translated, it gives CASSRPGREGYTF.

The chain recombines TRBV6-6 with TRBJ1-4; D perhaps matches TRBD1 (5 bases). Germline V gives CDR1 MNHNY, CDR2 SVGAGI (reference sequence). Trimming stripped 6 bases from V and 5 bases from J, with 16 bases between. The length of the CDR3 is 15 residues. The DNA of the CDR3 is TGTGCCAGCAGCTTGGGGGAATCTGGAAATGAAAAACTGTTTTTT. Its translation: CASSLGESGNEKLFF.

V gene TRBV5-6 combines with J gene TRBJ2-5; perhaps TRBD2 as D (6 bases). Germline V lookup: CDR1 SGHDT, CDR2 YYEEEE. This CDR3 has 15 amino acids. Trimming took 4 bases from V and 3 from J, leaving 16 bases between them. Here the CDR3 reads CASSPTGVQKETQYF. As DNA, the CDR3 is TGTGCCAGCAGCCCCACGGGGGTGCAAAAAGAGACCCAGTACTTC.

V and J are TRBV11-1 and TRBJ2-3; D is perhaps TRBD2 (5 bases). This CDR3 is 16 amino acids long. Trimming removed 2 bases at V and 2 bases at J, with 14 bases between. Germline lookup yields CDR1 SGHAT and CDR2 FQDESV (reference sequence). The CDR3 DNA follows: TGTGCCAGCAGCTTAAACGTCGGGGAGAACACAGATACGCAGTATTTT. This encodes CASSLNVGENTDTQYF. Together with reference TRBV11-1 and TRBJ2-3, the CDR3 gives the full variable domain: EAEVAQSPRYKITEKSQAVAFWCDPISGHATLYWYRQILGQGPELLVQFQDESVVDDSQLPKDRFSAERLKGVDSTLKIQPAELGDSAMYLCASSLNVGENTDTQYFGPGTRLTVL.

The chain couples TRBV9 to TRBJ2-3; 10 bases line up with TRBD2. This CDR3 has 16 residues. CDR1 and CDR2 (germline): SGDLS, YYNGEE. With 0 bases clipped from V and 1 base from J, the junction kept 2 bases outside the gene matches. The CDR3 bases are TGTGCCAGCAGCGTAGCAGCGGGGGGGCGCACAGATACGCAGTATTTT. Translated: CASSVAAGGRTDTQYF.

The chain is built from TRBV14 and TRBJ2-2; D might be TRBD1 (6 bases). Trimming removed 4 bases at V and 4 bases at J, with 13 bases between. In germline, CDR1 is SGHDN, CDR2 FVKESK. The CDR3 runs 15 residues. For the CDR3, the DNA is TGTGCCAGCAGCCTAGGGCCAGGGGCCACCGGGGAGCTGTTTTTT. It encodes CASSLGPGATGELFF.

This sequence joins TRBV19 and TRBJ2-3, with D maybe TRBD2 (7 bases). The CDR3 sequence is 16 residues long. Germline V gene lookup returns CDR1 LNHDA and CDR2 SQIVND (reference sequence). Deletions cut 4 bases from V and 3 bases from J, with 17 bases between. CDR3 sequence: CASSKGGGRRTDTQYF. CDR3 nucleotide sequence: TGTGCCAGTAGTAAAGGGGGGGGGCGCAGGACAGATACGCAGTATTTT.

The chain links TRBV5-4 to TRBJ1-2; 9 bases match TRBD1. CDR3 size: 18 residues. Germline V gene data show CDR1 as SGHNT and CDR2 as YYREEE (reference sequence). V lost 1 base, J lost 5 bases, and 15 bases stayed unmatched. CDR3 in DNA: TGTGCCAGCAGCTTGTACCCCGGACAGGGGCTCGTTCGGTATGGCTACACCTTC. Translation gives CASSLYPGQGLVRYGYTF.

Of note for this clone: This sample includes further DNA sequences coding for the same CDR3. The gene calls are TRBV7-9 and TRBJ1-5; no clear D. The V end was cut by 1 base, the J end by 5 bases, with 12 bases between. Per germline, CDR1 SEHNR and CDR2 FQNEAQ (reference sequence). The CDR3 covers 15 residues. CDR3 sequence (DNA): TGTGCCAGCAGCTTAGGGGCAGGCCGCGATCAGCCCCAGCATTTT. Translating it yields CASSLGAGRDQPQHF. The entire variable domain, with the rest obtained from reference TRBV7-9 and TRBJ1-5, is as follows: DTGVSQNPRHKITKRGQNVTFRCDPISEHNRLYWYRQTLGQGPEFLTYFQNEAQLEKSRLLSDRFSAERPKGSFSTLEIQRTEQGDSAMYLCASSLGAGRDQPQHFGDGTRLSIL.

J is TRBJ1-1 and V is TRBV7-9; possible D gene TRBD1, 5 bases. The germline V gene encodes CDR1 SEHNR and CDR2 FQNEAQ (reference sequence). CDR3 length: 14 residues. Deletions cut 8 bases from V and 0 bases from J, with 13 bases between. In DNA, the CDR3 is TGTGCCAGCTTCCCGGGGGAGGTGAACACTGAAGCTTTCTTT. Its translation is CASFPGEVNTEAFF.

V and J are TRBV5-6 and TRBJ1-5; 10 nucleotides align to TRBD1. Unmatched junction bases numbered 3, after V lost 4 bases and J lost 5 bases. Germline V CDR1 and CDR2: SGHDT, YYEEEE. The CDR3 is 14 residues long. The CDR3 bases are TGTGCCAGCAGCCGGGGGACAGGGGATCAGCCCCAGCATTTT. This translates into CASSRGTGDQPQHF.

This clone was recorded only once. The gene calls are TRBV7-2 and TRBJ2-5; D is unresolved. V lost 4 bases to trimming and J lost 2 bases, with 2 bases between them. The CDR3 is 11 amino acids. Germline V lookup: CDR1 SGHTA, CDR2 FQGNSA. CDR3 nucleotide sequence: TGTGCCAGCAGCTCACAAGAGACCCAGTACTTC. This translates into CASSSQETQYF.

J is TRBJ1-4 and V is TRBV6-5; D is ambiguous. Per the germline V gene, CDR1 is MNHEY and CDR2 is SVGAGI. The CDR3 is made up of 9 amino acids. Deletions cut 8 bases from V and 10 bases from J, with 5 bases between. In DNA form, the CDR3 reads TGTGCCAGCGAAGGAAAACTGTTTTTT. Translation: CASEGKLFF.

This clone was seen once. The chain couples TRBV10-3 to TRBJ1-1; no clear D gene. Trimming shortened V by 4 bases and J by 2 bases, and 8 bases separated the two germline ends. Germline V lookup: CDR1 ENHRY, CDR2 SYGVKD. This CDR3 has 13 amino acids. The DNA for the CDR3 is TGTGCCATCAGTGTTGTGGGAAACACTGAAGCTTTCTTT. This encodes CAISVVGNTEAFF.